This TCR beta chain was recovered during a study of post-analysis software for immune sequencing data. Turning to the study itself: Patients had relapsing-remitting, secondary progressive or progressive-relapsing multiple sclerosis; some lacked subtype.

Broader study findings: Under F measure analysis, samples from one preparation batch co-clustered strongly. Normalized Chao1 diversity in multiple sclerosis patients fell significantly below that of controls.

Only a few counts were recorded for this clonotype. Its antigen is as yet unknown. The TCR beta cDNA libraries contained unique molecular identifiers. Researchers reported about 500,000 cDNA molecules coming from approximately 0.91 to 9.4 million T cells. TCRdb reprocessed the PCR reads with MiXCR, giving one entry per CDR3 protein. The sample lists about 190,000 distinct CDR3 sequences; over 25% were seen once. This clonotype was sampled from a girl aged 2 to 17 with multiple sclerosis. The sample was blood.

The CDR3, as DNA: TGTGCCAGCAGTGAATCCTGGGGCGCAGATACGCAGTATTTT. It yields the protein CASSESWGADTQYF. This chain links TRBV6-1 with TRBJ2-3; possible D gene TRBD1, 5 bases. Germline V lookup: CDR1 MNHNS, CDR2 SASEGT. CDR3 size: 14 residues. V shed 2 bases and J shed 4 bases, with 10 bases lying between them.